This is a list of T cell receptor beta chains from one sample in a study of blood T cell repertoires in COVID-19. Sequencing was performed with immunoSEQ multiplex PCR; in TCRdb, only in-frame clones are kept and a portion is missing. The table has under 100,000 clones, around 86% seen once. Input material: peripheral blood. The source is a woman aged 70-85 years with acute or convalescent COVID-19. Both conserved end residues are trimmed from each CDR3. The D gene is left open where the match is weak.

>TRBJ1-1|-|TRBV6-6
ASSYESRAEAF
>TRBJ2-5|TRBD1|TRBV12-5
ASGKGTGGYQETQY
>TRBJ2-1|-|TRBV6-5
ASSYQNTQSGDEQF
>TRBJ1-2|TRBD1|TRBV5-1
ASSPAWDRVDYGYT
>TRBJ1-5|TRBD1|TRBV5-1
ASGSRRTGFYSNQPQH
>TRBJ2-1|-|TRBV10-1
AARSEQF
>TRBJ2-1|TRBD2|TRBV5-1
ASSFLAAYNEQF
>TRBJ1-2|-|TRBV6-5
ASSYDTLSGYT
>TRBJ1-2|TRBD1|TRBV28
ASREGTVLFNYGYT
>TRBJ2-2|TRBD1|TRBV5-1
ASRRTGADTGELF
>TRBJ2-5|-|TRBV9
ASSVSYQETQY
>TRBJ2-1|TRBD2|TRBV27
ASSPIAGLVDEQF
>TRBJ2-1|TRBD1|TRBV25-1
ASVPQGTNEQF
>TRBJ2-6|-|TRBV11-2
ASSLLPLRGAGANVLT
>TRBJ1-2|TRBD1|TRBV19
ASSPQGVAGYGYT
>TRBJ1-5|-|TRBV15
ATSRDPVSKPQH
>TRBJ1-6|-|TRBV27
ASSFSSYNSPLH
>TRBJ2-2|-|TRBV2
ATRKSQGTNTGELF
>TRBJ2-2|TRBD2|TRBV5-1
ASSLVAGPNTGELF
>TRBJ1-2|-|TRBV6-5
ASSYRATGSGLRYT
>TRBJ1-4|TRBD1|TRBV6-5
ASSSRTGGYEKLF
>TRBJ1-6|-|TRBV28
ASSLGGGGSYNSPLH
>TRBJ1-3|-|TRBV11-3
ASSRNSGHGNTIY
>TRBJ2-1|TRBD2|TRBV7-9
ASSLSSGGPNEQF
>TRBJ2-1|TRBD1|TRBV30
AWSKGQGALSSYNEQF
>TRBJ1-1|TRBD1|TRBV6-5
ASRPTGVTEAF
>TRBJ1-4|TRBD1|TRBV6-5
ASSSGGQGSGKLF
>TRBJ2-5|-|TRBV3-1/TRBV3-2
ASSQYQETQY
>TRBJ1-2|TRBD1|TRBV6-5
ASSPIDRGYGYT
>TRBJ1-5|-|TRBV19
ASITVGSNQPQH
>TRBJ2-3|-|TRBV6-5
ASGVVGTDTQY
>TRBJ1-6|TRBD1|TRBV28
ASFPEDRANSPLH
>TRBJ1-3|-|TRBV19
ASSIILSGNTIY
>TRBJ1-2|-|TRBV4-1
ASSQEAKYGYT
>TRBJ2-7|-|TRBV3-1/TRBV3-2
ASSQDAAALGRY